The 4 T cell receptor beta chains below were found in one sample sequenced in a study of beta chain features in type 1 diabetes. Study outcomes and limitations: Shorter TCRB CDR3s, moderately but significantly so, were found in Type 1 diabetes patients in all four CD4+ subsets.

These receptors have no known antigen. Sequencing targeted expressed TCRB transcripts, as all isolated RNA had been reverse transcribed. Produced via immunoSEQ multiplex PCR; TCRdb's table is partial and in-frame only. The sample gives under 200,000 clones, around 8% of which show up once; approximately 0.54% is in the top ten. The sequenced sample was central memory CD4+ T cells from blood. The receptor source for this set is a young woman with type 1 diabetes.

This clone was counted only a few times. The CDR3 loop is CASSEGWRGGTDTQYF. CDR3 DNA: TGTGCCAGCTCAGAAGGATGGCGGGGAGGCACAGATACGCAGTATTTT. The V call is TRBV18, the J call TRBJ2-3; TRBD2 is a possible D gene (6 bases). Trimming stripped 5 bases from V and 1 base from J, with 16 bases between. The CDR3 contains 16 residues. The germline V gene has CDR1 KGHSH and CDR2 LQKENI.

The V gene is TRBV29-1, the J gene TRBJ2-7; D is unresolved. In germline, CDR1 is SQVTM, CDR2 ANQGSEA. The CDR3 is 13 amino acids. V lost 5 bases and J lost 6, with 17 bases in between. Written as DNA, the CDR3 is TGCAGCGTTCTCCAGAACAGTCGAAGCGAGCAGTACTTC. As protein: CSVLQNSRSEQYF.

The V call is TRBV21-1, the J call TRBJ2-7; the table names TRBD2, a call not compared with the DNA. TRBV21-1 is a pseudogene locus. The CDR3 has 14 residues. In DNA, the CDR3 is TGTGCCAGCAGCAAAGAGGCTAGCGGGTACGAGCAGTACTTC. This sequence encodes CASSKEASGYEQYF.

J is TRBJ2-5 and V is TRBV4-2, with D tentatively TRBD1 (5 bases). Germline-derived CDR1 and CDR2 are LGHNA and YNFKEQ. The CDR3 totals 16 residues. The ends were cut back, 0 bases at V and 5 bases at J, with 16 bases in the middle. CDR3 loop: CASSQETLFKGETQYF. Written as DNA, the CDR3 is TGTGCCAGCAGCCAAGAGACACTTTTTAAGGGGGAGACCCAGTACTTC.